This entry lists 12 T cell receptor beta chains sequenced from one sample in a study of blood T cell repertoires in COVID-19. TCRdb's copy holds only in-frame clones and misses some; the assay was immunoSEQ multiplex PCR. The sample consists of 200,000 to 250,000 clones, more than 80% of them appearing once. The sample was peripheral blood. These receptors originate from a man aged 30 to 39 who had recovered from COVID-19.

The V and J genes are TRBV6-6 and TRBJ2-1; D is perhaps TRBD1 (5 bases). Trimming cost V 0 bases and J 3 bases, with 9 bases left between them. The CDR3 extends over 15 amino acids. Germline V gives CDR1 MNHNY, CDR2 SVGAGI (reference sequence). As DNA, the CDR3 is TGTGCCAGCAGTTACTCGATACAGGTCTACAATGAGCAGTTCTTC. It is translated as CASSYSIQVYNEQFF.

V is TRBV5-8 and J is TRBJ1-1; D is unclear. V lost 4 bases and J 3 bases, leaving 10 bases between the germline ends. The CDR3 is 13 amino acids. Germline CDR1 reads SGHTS; CDR2 reads YDEGEE. This chain's CDR3 is CASSRVGDTEAFF. CDR3 bases: TGTGCCAGCAGCCGGGTGGGAGACACTGAAGCTTTCTTT.

This sequence joins TRBV3-1 (or the pseudogene TRBV3-2) and TRBJ2-2, with 9 bases identical to TRBD2. Germline V gene data show CDR1 as LGHDT and CDR2 as YNNKEL (reference sequence). This CDR3 is 17 amino acids long. With 3 bases clipped from V and 5 bases from J, the junction kept 10 bases outside the gene matches. The CDR3 spells CASSHWGSAGGTGELFF. The CDR3 region has the DNA TGTGCCAGCAGCCACTGGGGGTCAGCGGGGGGAACCGGGGAGCTGTTTTTT.

The rearrangement joins TRBV9 to TRBJ1-4; 7 positions agree with TRBD1. V lost 3 bases to trimming and J lost 4 bases; unmatched junction nucleotides: 9. Germline V lookup: CDR1 SGDLS, CDR2 YYNGEE. The CDR3 contains 16 residues. CDR3 loop: CASSAPTGTVNEKLFF. The CDR3 nucleotides read TGTGCCAGCAGCGCCCCGACCGGGACAGTTAATGAAAAACTGTTTTTT.

The rearrangement joins TRBV2 to TRBJ1-1, with D maybe TRBD1 (5 bases). Germline CDR1 reads SNHLY; CDR2 reads FYNNEI. The CDR3 is 14 amino acids. Between the trimmed V and J ends, which lost 8 bases and 0 bases, there was a span of 13 bases. CDR3 nucleotides: TGTGCCAGCTGGCGGCGGGGCGTGAACACTGAAGCTTTCTTT. Translation: CASWRRGVNTEAFF.

The rearrangement links TRBV5-8 to TRBJ2-5; D might be TRBD1 (5 bases). CDR1 and CDR2 from the germline V gene are SGHTS and YDEGEE. V dropped 4 bases and J dropped 6 bases, with 13 bases sitting between them. CDR3 length: 13 residues. In DNA, the CDR3 is TGTGCCAGCAGCCGACCAGGGTGGAAGACCCAGTACTTC. It codes for CASSRPGWKTQYF.

V is TRBV3-1 (or the pseudogene TRBV3-2) and J is TRBJ2-3, with D maybe TRBD2 (7 bases). Between the trimmed V and J ends, which lost 0 bases and 0 bases, there was a span of 13 bases. Germline assignment: CDR1 LGHDT and CDR2 YNNKEL (reference sequence). CDR3 length equals 17 residues. The CDR3 nucleotides read TGTGCCAGCAGCCAAGATCTGAGGGGGGGAAGCACAGATACGCAGTATTTT. Translated: CASSQDLRGGSTDTQYF.

The J gene is TRBJ2-3, the V gene TRBV12-5; no clear D gene. Trimming removed 2 bases from V and 5 bases from J, with 11 bases in between. The germline gives CDR1 LGHNT, CDR2 FRNRAP. This CDR3 contains 14 residues. The CDR3 region has the DNA TGTGCTAGTGGTTTGACCTACCTAGGAGATACGCAGTATTTT. It codes for CASGLTYLGDTQYF.

V usage is TRBV2 and J usage is TRBJ1-6; D is unresolved. The V end was cut by 8 bases, the J end by 10 bases, with 12 bases between. This CDR3 region has 12 residues. Germline values: CDR1 SNHLY, CDR2 FYNNEI. The CDR3 DNA reads as TGTGCCAGCTGGGAGGGAGGGTCACCCCTCCACTTT. Translated, it gives CASWEGGSPLHF.

The chain couples TRBV11-2 to TRBJ1-2, with TRBD1 as a possible D gene (6 bases). Per germline, CDR1 SGHAT and CDR2 FQNNGV. The CDR3 has 16 amino acids. V was trimmed by 2 bases and J by 2 bases, leaving 15 bases between them. The CDR3 here is CASSLPGTSGNYGYTF. The CDR3 region has the DNA TGTGCCAGCAGCTTACCTGGGACAAGTGGGAACTATGGCTACACCTTC.

This sequence joins TRBV3-1 (or the pseudogene TRBV3-2) and TRBJ2-3; 10 positions agree with TRBD2. Germline values: CDR1 LGHDT, CDR2 YNNKEL (reference sequence). The CDR3 covers 17 residues. With 4 bases clipped from V and 1 base from J, the junction kept 8 bases outside the gene matches. The CDR3 here is CASSPFLAGDGTDTQYF. For the CDR3, the DNA is TGTGCCAGCAGCCCTTTCCTAGCGGGGGACGGCACAGATACGCAGTATTTT.

The genes are TRBV6-1 and TRBJ2-7, with TRBD2 matching 13 bases. Germline assignment: CDR1 MNHNS and CDR2 SASEGT. This CDR3 is built from 19 residues. J gave up 2 bases and V 4 bases, and 14 bases lay outside the gene matches. DNA of the CDR3: TGTGCCAGCAGTGTACTACCCGGGACTAGCGGGGTAGGAACCTACGAGCAGTACTTC. Translation gives CASSVLPGTSGVGTYEQYF.